The text below deals with one T cell receptor (beta chain). The data stem from a study of regulatory T cells in long-lasting Graves disease. The CDR3 loop spans 14 amino acids. V shed 6 bases and J shed 9 bases, with 18 bases lying between them. The time point is: persistent/refractory GD, antithyroid drugs over 5 years with positive TRAb. Extracted RNA from PBMCs served as the source of the TCR library. Guidelines of the American Thyroid Association were used to diagnose Graves' disease. Relying on iRepertoire HTBI primers and Arm-PCR of CDR3 regions, the team built TCR beta libraries. TCRdb called the multiplex PCR reads again in MiXCR, with one record for every CDR3 protein. Altogether around 340,000 distinct CDR3 sequences are present, 15% to 20% being singletons, with the ten largest covering about 29%.

The rearrangement joins TRBV12-3 or TRBV12-4 to TRBJ2-1; perhaps TRBD2 as D (6 bases). The TCR comes from a female donor with Graves disease. This material consisted of peripheral blood mononuclear cells (PBMCs), taken when the disease was refractory, from a patient treated with antithyroid drugs. CDR3 DNA: TGTGCCAGCAGCGGCTCTAGGAGGGGTGGTGAGCAGTTCTTC. Its translation is CASSGSRRGGEQFF.